One sample yielded the 22 T cell receptor beta chains listed below, sequenced in a study of control samples from healthy donors and cancer patients. Produced via immunoSEQ multiplex PCR; TCRdb's table is partial and in-frame only. The repertoire includes about 170,000 clones, 70% to 90% of them detected once, and around 12% sits in the top ten. The sequenced material came from blood. All receptors derive from a man aged 30-40 years in good health.

This chain links TRBV2 with TRBJ2-7, with D perhaps matching TRBD2 (6 bases). Germline loops: CDR1 SNHLY, CDR2 FYNNEI. V shed 9 bases and J shed 2 bases, with 17 bases lying between them. The length of the CDR3 is 14 residues. CDR3 amino acids: CARTEGCGPYEQYF. CDR3 nucleotide sequence: TGTGCCAGGACGGAGGGGTGTGGCCCCTACGAGCAGTACTTC. The full variable domain, rest sourced from reference TRBV2 and TRBJ2-7, is EPEVTQTPSHQVTQMGQEVILRCVPISNHLYFYWYRQILGQKVEFLVSFYNNEISEKSEIFDDQFSVERPDGSNFTLKIRSTKLEDSAMYFCARTEGCGPYEQYFGPGTRLTVT.

This chain links TRBV18 with TRBJ2-1; TRBD2 aligns across 10 bases. Germline-derived CDR1 and CDR2 are KGHSH and LQKENI. Trimming at V came to 3 bases and at J to 9 bases, leaving 8 bases not matched to a gene. The CDR3 runs to 15 residues. CDR3 in amino acids: CASSPSSSGSTEQFF. Here the CDR3 DNA reads TGTGCCAGCTCACCTAGTTCTAGCGGGAGTACTGAGCAGTTCTTC.

The rearrangement links TRBV4-1 to TRBJ2-1, with TRBD2 matching 10 bases. This CDR3 spans 16 amino acids. The germline V gene encodes CDR1 MGHRA and CDR2 YSYEKL. V was pared by 3 bases and J by 2 bases, with 4 bases of the junction left unmatched. CDR3 nucleotides: TGCGCCAGCAGCCATCTCGGGACTAGCGCCTACAATGAGCAGTTCTTC. It is translated as CASSHLGTSAYNEQFF.

The genes are TRBV15 and TRBJ1-2; the D is unclear. Germline values: CDR1 LNHNV, CDR2 YYDKDF (reference sequence). Trimming took off 0 bases at V and 8 bases at J, with 16 bases between the two ends. The CDR3 runs 15 residues. The DNA for the CDR3 is TGTGCCACCAGCAGAGATTTTTTGGGAGGGCACGGCTACACCTTC. Translating gives CATSRDFLGGHGYTF.

V and J are TRBV10-3 and TRBJ1-2; TRBD1 matches at 8 bases. CDR3 length: 17 residues. The V gene end was trimmed by 2 bases and the J gene end by 1 base; junction bases not matched to a gene: 9. Germline loops: CDR1 ENHRY, CDR2 SYGVKD. The CDR3 nucleotides are TGTGCCATCAGTGAGCCGGACAGGGTTGGGAATAACTATGGCTACACCTTC. Amino acids: CAISEPDRVGNNYGYTF.

CDR3 nucleotide sequence: TGTGCCAGCACCCCACGGCCACGGGGGGGTTACGAGCAGTACTTC. Its translation is CASTPRPRGGYEQYF. The V gene is TRBV3-1 (or the pseudogene TRBV3-2), the J gene TRBJ2-7; 8 bases map to TRBD2. The CDR3 has 15 residues. Trimming cost V 7 bases and J 4 bases; bases outside gene matches: 12. Germline assignment: CDR1 LGHDT and CDR2 YNNKEL (reference sequence).

J is TRBJ2-3 and V is TRBV7-2; 8 bases fit TRBD1. In germline, CDR1 is SGHTA, CDR2 FQGNSA. There are 17 residues in the CDR3. V dropped 0 bases and J dropped 7; count of bases not matched to a gene: 12. CDR3 DNA sequence: TGTGCCAGCAGCTTAGCCCCGCCAGGACAGGGTATGAATACGCAGTATTTT. Translation gives CASSLAPPGQGMNTQYF.

The chain carries TRBV5-4 and TRBJ1-6; D unclear. V was pared by 4 bases and J by 1 base, with 12 bases between. CDR3 length: 16 residues. Germline V gene sequence: CDR1 SGHNT, CDR2 YYREEE (reference sequence). The CDR3 DNA reads TGTGCCAGCAGCCCCGGGAAGGGATCCTATAATTCACCCCTCCACTTT. This codes for CASSPGKGSYNSPLHF.

A single count supports this clone. The rearrangement uses TRBV7-8 and TRBJ2-7; tentatively, D is TRBD2 (5 bases). Germline CDR1 SGHVS, CDR2 FQNEAQ. V lost 2 bases, J lost 2 bases, and 10 bases lay in between. CDR3 length equals 14 residues. CDR3 in DNA: TGTGCCAGCAGCTTATCAGAGGGCCCCTACGAGCAGTACTTC. Its translation: CASSLSEGPYEQYF.

The V gene is TRBV18, the J gene TRBJ2-7; D not resolved. V shed 6 bases and J shed 6 bases, with 12 bases lying between them. CDR3 length: 12 amino acids. Germline V gene data show CDR1 as KGHSH and CDR2 as LQKENI. The CDR3 reads CASSLLTGEQYF. CDR3 nucleotide sequence: TGTGCCAGCTCCCTACTTACGGGCGAGCAGTACTTC. Filled out from reference TRBV18 and TRBJ2-7, the complete variable domain reads NAGVMQNPRHLVRRRGQEARLRCSPMKGHSHVYWYRQLPEEGLKFMVYLQKENIIDESGMPKERFSAEFPKEGPSILRIQQVVRGDSAAYFCASSLLTGEQYFGPGTRLTVT.

This clone was counted a single time. The CDR3 DNA is TGTGCCAGCAGTTCTCCCTCGGGGGGAACTAATGAAAAACTGTTTTTT. Translated: CASSSPSGGTNEKLFF. V is TRBV6-5 and J is TRBJ1-4, with D possibly TRBD1 on 5 matching bases. V lost 4 bases to trimming and J lost 1 base, with 13 bases between them. In germline, CDR1 is MNHEY, CDR2 SVGAGI. There are 16 residues in the CDR3.

V and J are TRBV7-8 and TRBJ2-7, with a weak D call TRBD1 (5 bases). The germline CDR1 and CDR2 sequences are SGHVS and FQNEAQ. V was clipped by 0 bases and J by 0 bases, with 12 bases between them. The CDR3 loop spans 16 amino acids. CDR3 in amino acids: CASSLATDMSSYEQYF. The CDR3, as DNA: TGTGCCAGCAGCTTAGCGACGGACATGAGCTCCTACGAGCAGTACTTC.

The chain combines TRBV27 with TRBJ2-7; 9 bases fit TRBD1. CDR1 and CDR2 (germline): MNHEY, SMNVEV (reference sequence). Germline trimming cut 5 bases from V and 4 bases from J; bases unmatched to any gene: 9. CDR3 length equals 15 residues. CDR3 region: CASSTYRDRVYEQYF. The CDR3 coding sequence is TGTGCCAGCAGTACCTACCGGGACAGGGTTTACGAGCAGTACTTC.

This clone appeared a single time. This chain connects TRBV28 to TRBJ1-5; D possibly corresponds to TRBD1 (5 bases). Looked up from germline, CDR1 is MDHEN and CDR2 is SYDVKM. Trimming left V 6 bases short and J 0 bases short, with 9 bases between. CDR3 length: 14 residues. The CDR3 region is CASRRGYSNQPQHF. The CDR3 nucleotides read TGTGCCAGCAGACGGGGGTATAGCAATCAGCCCCAGCATTTT.

To note about this clone: Distinct nucleotide sequences in the sample also encode this CDR3. This chain uses TRBV19 with TRBJ2-7; D is ambiguous. The germline V and J ends were trimmed by 1 base and 0 bases, with 4 bases remaining between them. This CDR3 has 13 amino acids. Germline values: CDR1 LNHDA, CDR2 SQIVND (reference sequence). The CDR3 loop reads CASSIGGSYEQYF. In DNA form, the CDR3 reads TGTGCCAGTAGTATAGGTGGCTCCTACGAGCAGTACTTC.

The chain recombines TRBV28 with TRBJ2-7; the match to TRBD1 covers 7 bases. CDR3 length equals 13 residues. Germline trimming cut 6 bases from V and 2 bases from J; bases unmatched to any gene: 4. Germline CDR1 is MDHEN and CDR2 is SYDVKM. The DNA of the CDR3 is TGTGCCAGCAGGGAAACAGGGGCCTACGAGCAGTACTTC. This translates into CASRETGAYEQYF.

The rearrangement links TRBV9 to TRBJ2-2; a possible D gene is TRBD1 (5 bases). The CDR3 is 16 residues long. Germline V gene data show CDR1 as SGDLS and CDR2 as YYNGEE. V was pared by 3 bases and J by 5 bases, with 17 bases between. CDR3: CASSGPQGAHTGELFF. The CDR3 DNA sequence: TGTGCCAGCAGCGGCCCTCAAGGGGCGCATACCGGGGAGCTGTTTTTT.

V is TRBV11-2 and J is TRBJ1-2, with D tentatively TRBD1 (5 bases). The V gene lost 5 bases and the J gene lost 2 bases, with 15 bases spanning the gap. CDR3 length equals 15 residues. Germline values: CDR1 SGHAT, CDR2 FQNNGV. The CDR3 reads CASSHIGTPNYGYTF. CDR3 DNA: TGTGCCAGCAGCCATATCGGGACGCCGAACTATGGCTACACCTTC.

For this clone: This CDR3 is also generated by other DNA sequences in the sample. The chain uses TRBV20-1 and TRBJ2-5; D remains ambiguous. With 3 bases removed from V and 5 bases from J, the gap between germline ends came to 4 bases. The CDR3 length is 10 residues. From germline, CDR1 is DFQATT and CDR2 SNEGSKA (reference sequence). CDR3 amino acids: CSARMETQYF. DNA for the CDR3: TGCAGTGCTAGGATGGAGACCCAGTACTTC.

J is TRBJ1-2 and V is TRBV9, with D maybe TRBD1 (6 bases). V was trimmed by 0 bases and J by 14 bases, leaving 23 bases between them. The V gene's germline CDR1 is SGDLS and CDR2 YYNGEE. This CDR3 is built from 15 residues. CDR3 region: CASSVGTAPMASGTF. DNA of the CDR3: TGTGCCAGCAGCGTAGGGACAGCTCCTATGGCTTCGGGGACCTTC. The variable domain in full, completed from reference TRBV9 and TRBJ1-2, reads DSGVTQTPKHLITATGQRVTLRCSPRSGDLSVYWYQQSLDQGLQFLIQYYNGEERAKGNILERFSAQQFPDLHSELNLSSLELGDSALYFCASSVGTAPMASGTFGSGTRLTVV.

This clone was counted a single time. CDR3 region: CASSRTGSSYEQYF. CDR3 coding DNA: TGCGCCAGCAGCAGGACAGGGAGCTCCTACGAGCAGTACTTC. The chain employs TRBV5-1 and TRBJ2-7, with 8 bases matching TRBD1. The germline V gene encodes CDR1 SGHRS and CDR2 YFSETQ. The CDR3 consists of 14 residues. J gave up 0 bases and V 4 bases, and 3 bases lay outside the gene matches.

The count of this clone is one. The chain uses TRBV7-3 and TRBJ2-4, with a tentative D call TRBD2 (5 bases). From germline, CDR1 is SGHTA and CDR2 FQGTGA. This CDR3 has 14 residues. With 5 bases removed from V and 5 bases from J, the gap between germline ends came to 13 bases. CDR3 amino acids: CASSPIGGENIQYF. In nucleotides, the CDR3 is TGTGCCAGCAGCCCCATAGGAGGCGAAAACATTCAGTACTTC.